The sequence of this T cell receptor beta chain was determined in a study of blood T cells in healthy people across ages. This clonotype was counted between two and nine times. Its antigen is currently unknown. Germline V gene sequence: CDR1 MNHNS, CDR2 SASEGT. The CDR3 runs to 12 residues. V was clipped by 3 bases and J by 3 bases, with 6 bases between them. Study results and limitations: Unknown donor CMV status possibly confounded expanded clonotype changes. Unsorted PBMCs ruled out conclusive naive versus antigen-experienced comparison.

Combining a sample-barcoded 5' primer with a J-beta primer mix, a second PCR ran for 7 to 11 cycles. Each cDNA was tagged by a template-switch adaptor containing 12 random nucleotides. Via MiXCR, TCRdb re-called the 5' RACE reads, giving one row per CDR3 protein. This table has about 1.5 million distinct CDR3 sequences, 42% appearing once. The sequencing sample was made of blood. The genes are TRBV6-1 and TRBJ2-7, with unresolved D. This TCR derives from a woman between 18 and 29 years old in good health. In DNA form, the CDR3 reads TGTGCCAGCAGTGACGGCCTCTACGAGCAGTACTTC. Its protein product is CASSDGLYEQYF.